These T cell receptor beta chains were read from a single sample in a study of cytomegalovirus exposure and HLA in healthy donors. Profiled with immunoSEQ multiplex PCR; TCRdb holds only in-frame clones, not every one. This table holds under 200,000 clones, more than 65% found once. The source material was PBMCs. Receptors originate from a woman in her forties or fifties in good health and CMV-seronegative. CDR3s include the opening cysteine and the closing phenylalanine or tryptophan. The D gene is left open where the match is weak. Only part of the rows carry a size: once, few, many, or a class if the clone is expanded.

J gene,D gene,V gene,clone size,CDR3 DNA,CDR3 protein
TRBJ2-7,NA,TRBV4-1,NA,TGCGCCATCAGCCAAGCAGAAACCGCCTACGAGCAGTACTTC,CAISQAETAYEQYF
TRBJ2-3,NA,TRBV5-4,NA,TGTGCCAGCAGCTTGGTTCAGGCGGGGGCCACAGATACGCAGTATTTT,CASSLVQAGATDTQYF
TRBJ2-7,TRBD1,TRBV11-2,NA,TGTGCCAGCAGCTTCATGGGACAGGGTCATTCAAGGTACTTC,CASSFMGQGHSRYF
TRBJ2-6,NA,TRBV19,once,TGTGCCAGTAGGACCCTCGTACGGGGGATCTCTGGGGCCAACGTCCTGACTTTC,CASRTLVRGISGANVLTF
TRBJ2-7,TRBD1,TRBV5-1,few,TGCGCCAGCAACCCTTCCCAGGGGGCGTTCTACGAGCAGTACTTC,CASNPSQGAFYEQYF
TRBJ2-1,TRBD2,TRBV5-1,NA,TGCGCCAGCAGCATCGGGACTAGCGGGGGGGTTGAGCAGTTCTTC,CASSIGTSGGVEQFF
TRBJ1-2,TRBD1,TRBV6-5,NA,TGTGCCAGCAGACCGAACAGGGGCACCAACTATGGCTACACCTTC,CASRPNRGTNYGYTF
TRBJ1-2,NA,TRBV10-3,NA,TGTGCCATCAGTGGGACACCCCCCACTGGGTATGGCTACACCTTC,CAISGTPPTGYGYTF
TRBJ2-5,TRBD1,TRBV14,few,TGTGCCAGCAGCCGAACGGCGGACAGGGGGTTGGAGACCCAGTACTTC,CASSRTADRGLETQYF
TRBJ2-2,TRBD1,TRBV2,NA,TGTGCCAGCAGGACCCACAGGGGCCAGAACACCGGGGAGCTGTTTTTT,CASRTHRGQNTGELFF
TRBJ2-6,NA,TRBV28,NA,TGTGCCAGCAGTTCTCCCGGAGGAGGGGCCAACGTCCTGACTTTC,CASSSPGGGANVLTF
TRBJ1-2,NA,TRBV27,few,TGTGCCAGCAGTTTACACCGTAGCGGGGATGGCTACACCTTC,CASSLHRSGDGYTF
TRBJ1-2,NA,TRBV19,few,TGTGCCAGTAGTTGGGCGGGCTATGGCTACACCTTC,CASSWAGYGYTF
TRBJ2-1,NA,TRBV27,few,TGTGCCAGCAGCCGAATGGGGGGAAGGTCGGACAATGAGCAGTTCTTC,CASSRMGGRSDNEQFF